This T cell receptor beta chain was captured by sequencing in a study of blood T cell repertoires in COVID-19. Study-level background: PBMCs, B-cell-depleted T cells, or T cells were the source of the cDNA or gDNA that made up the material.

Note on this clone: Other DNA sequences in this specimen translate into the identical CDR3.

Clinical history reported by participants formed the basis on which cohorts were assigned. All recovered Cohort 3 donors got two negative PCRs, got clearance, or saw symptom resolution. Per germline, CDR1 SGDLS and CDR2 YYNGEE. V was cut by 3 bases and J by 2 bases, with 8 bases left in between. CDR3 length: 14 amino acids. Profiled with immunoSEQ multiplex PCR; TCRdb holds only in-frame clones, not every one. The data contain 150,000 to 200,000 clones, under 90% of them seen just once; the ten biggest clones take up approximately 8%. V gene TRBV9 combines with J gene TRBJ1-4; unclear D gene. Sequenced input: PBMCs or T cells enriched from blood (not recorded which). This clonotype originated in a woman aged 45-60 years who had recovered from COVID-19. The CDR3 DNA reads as TGTGCCAGCAGCGCGGGTGGGACTAATGAAAAACTGTTTTTT. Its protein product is CASSAGGTNEKLFF.